A selection of T cell receptor beta chains follows, all from one sample in a study of blood T cell repertoires in COVID-19. Some clones are missing from TCRdb's copy, which holds only in-frame ones; the method was immunoSEQ multiplex PCR. The sample lists 95,000 to 150,000 clones, 75% to 80% occurring once. The sample consisted of peripheral blood. The source of these receptors is a human donor in a cohort sampled during active COVID-19. The CDR3 runs from the conserved cysteine through the conserved F or W. Fields, in order: CDR3 protein, CDR3 DNA, D gene, V gene, clone size, J gene. The D gene is left open where the match is weak. The size entry is marked missing in some rows and otherwise reads once, few, many or a size class.

cdr3_aa: CASSETGTDYGYTF
cdr3_nt: TGTGCCAGCAGTGAAACCGGGACTGACTATGGCTACACCTTC
d_call: -
v_call: TRBV6-1
clone_size: -
j_call: TRBJ1-2

cdr3_aa: CASSFTSGGSYEQYF
cdr3_nt: TGTGCCAGCAGCTTTACTAGCGGGGGGTCCTACGAGCAGTACTTC
d_call: TRBD2
v_call: TRBV13
clone_size: -
j_call: TRBJ2-7

cdr3_aa: CASSLDASGAEAFF
cdr3_nt: TGTGCCAGCAGCTTAGACGCCTCGGGGGCTGAAGCTTTCTTT
d_call: -
v_call: TRBV7-9
clone_size: medium-sized
j_call: TRBJ1-1

cdr3_aa: CALGLAGEQYF
cdr3_nt: TGTGCCTTAGGACTAGCGGGCGAGCAGTACTTC
d_call: TRBD2
v_call: TRBV10-3
clone_size: -
j_call: TRBJ2-7

cdr3_aa: CASSRRDSLGYEKLFF
cdr3_nt: TGTGCCAGCAGCAGGCGGGACAGTTTAGGGTATGAAAAACTGTTTTTT
d_call: TRBD1
v_call: TRBV5-5
clone_size: -
j_call: TRBJ1-4

cdr3_aa: CASSPPGQGANEQYF
cdr3_nt: TGCGCCAGCAGCCCCCCGGGACAGGGGGCTAACGAGCAGTACTTC
d_call: TRBD1
v_call: TRBV4-1
clone_size: -
j_call: TRBJ2-7

cdr3_aa: CAWSRDSTEAFF
cdr3_nt: TGTGCCTGGAGTCGGGACAGCACTGAAGCTTTCTTT
d_call: TRBD1
v_call: TRBV30
clone_size: few
j_call: TRBJ1-1

cdr3_aa: CASSSGVGTDTQYF
cdr3_nt: TGTGCCAGTAGTAGCGGGGTTGGCACAGATACGCAGTATTTT
d_call: -
v_call: TRBV19
clone_size: -
j_call: TRBJ2-3

cdr3_aa: CASSSDRGNEQFF
cdr3_nt: TGTGCCAGCAGCTCCGACAGGGGAAATGAGCAGTTCTTC
d_call: TRBD1
v_call: TRBV11-2
clone_size: -
j_call: TRBJ2-1

cdr3_aa: CASPGGAGADEQYF
cdr3_nt: TGTGCCAGCCCTGGGGGAGCGGGAGCAGACGAGCAGTACTTC
d_call: TRBD2
v_call: TRBV7-9
clone_size: -
j_call: TRBJ2-7

cdr3_aa: CASSPWDKPVQYF
cdr3_nt: TGTGCCAGCAGCCCATGGGACAAGCCAGTGCAGTACTTC
d_call: -
v_call: TRBV7-9
clone_size: few
j_call: TRBJ2-7

cdr3_aa: CASRPGQGFNIQYF
cdr3_nt: TGTGCCAGCAGGCCGGGACAGGGGTTCAACATTCAGTACTTC
d_call: TRBD1
v_call: TRBV7-9
clone_size: -
j_call: TRBJ2-4

cdr3_aa: CASSPGLGSSYEQYF
cdr3_nt: TGTGCCAGCAGTCCAGGACTGGGCAGCTCCTACGAGCAGTACTTC
d_call: -
v_call: TRBV27
clone_size: -
j_call: TRBJ2-7